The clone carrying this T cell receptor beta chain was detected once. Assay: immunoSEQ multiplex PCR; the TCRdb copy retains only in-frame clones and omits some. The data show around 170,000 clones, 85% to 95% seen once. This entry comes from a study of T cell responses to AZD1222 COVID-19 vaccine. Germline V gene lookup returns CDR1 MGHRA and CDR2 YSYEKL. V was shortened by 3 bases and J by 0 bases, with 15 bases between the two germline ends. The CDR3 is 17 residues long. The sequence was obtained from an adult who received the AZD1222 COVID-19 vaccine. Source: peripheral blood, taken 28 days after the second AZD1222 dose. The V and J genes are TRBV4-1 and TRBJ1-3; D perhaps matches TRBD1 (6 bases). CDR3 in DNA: TGCGCCAGCAGCCACAACCCACAGGGATACTCTGGAAACACCATATATTTT. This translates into CASSHNPQGYSGNTIYF.